Sequencing of this TCR beta chain was carried out in a study of T-cell memory formation after mild COVID-19. Study-level findings and limits: Confirmation of SARS-CoV-2 specificity was lacking for second-wave clones peaking day 37. Contracting CD4+ clones sat mainly in CM and EM; CD8+ in EMRA. Researchers found some responding clones in pre-infection memory, a sign that cross-reactive memory joined. CD4+ bias marked clones expanding day 15 to 37, unlike balanced contracting clones.

The CDR3 totals 14 residues. CDR1 is SGHVS and CDR2 is FQNEAQ in the germline V gene. Trimming stripped 1 base from V and 4 bases from J, with 10 bases between. This clonotype was counted a few times. Its antigen is not identified. TCRdb reprocessed the 5' RACE reads with MiXCR, giving one entry per CDR3 protein. The profile shows some 300,000 distinct CDR3 sequences, 20% of them singletons. The sample taken for sequencing was PBMCs or a T cell subset sorted from them (not recorded which). The receptor was derived from a man aged 18 to 29 who had mild COVID-19 (a few samples of this study predate the infection). Cell type and time point are not known. This chain links TRBV7-8 with TRBJ2-5, with D uncertain. The DNA for the CDR3 is TGTGCCAGCAGCTTAGGACGTAACCGAGAGACCCAGTACTTC. It specifies CASSLGRNRETQYF.